The 28 T cell receptor beta chains reported below all come from one sample, sequenced in a study of blood T cell repertoires in COVID-19. Sequencing used immunoSEQ multiplex PCR; TCRdb keeps in-frame clones, though not all of them. In the table there are 400,000 to 450,000 clones, about 90% of which are singletons. The sequencing sample was made of PBMCs or T cells enriched from blood (not recorded which). The origin of the receptors is a man in his late teens or twenties who had recovered from COVID-19.

This clone was counted a single time. The genes are TRBV18 and TRBJ2-1; tentative D call: TRBD2 (6 bases). With 5 bases removed from V and 3 bases from J, the gap between germline ends came to 11 bases. From germline, CDR1 is KGHSH and CDR2 LQKENI. The CDR3 covers 14 residues. This chain's CDR3 is CASSSWDFYNEQFF. The CDR3 bases are TGTGCCAGCTCATCCTGGGACTTCTACAATGAGCAGTTCTTC. Together with reference TRBV18 and TRBJ2-1, the CDR3 gives the full variable domain: NAGVMQNPRHLVRRRGQEARLRCSPMKGHSHVYWYRQLPEEGLKFMVYLQKENIIDESGMPKERFSAEFPKEGPSILRIQQVVRGDSAAYFCASSSWDFYNEQFFGPGTRLTVL.

The rearrangement joins TRBV28 to TRBJ1-2; the match to TRBD1 covers 7 bases. Losses at the gene ends were 6 bases for V and 14 bases for J; bases not matched to a gene: 18. CDR1 is MDHEN, CDR2 SYDVKM, per germline. The CDR3 runs 14 residues. This chain's CDR3 is CASRPVTGSGAKTF. The DNA of the CDR3 is TGTGCCAGCAGGCCCGTGACAGGGTCGGGGGCTAAGACCTTC.

The chain recombines TRBV10-3 with TRBJ2-7; TRBD2 is a possible D gene (6 bases). CDR3 length: 12 residues. V was cut by 6 bases and J by 9 bases, with 15 bases left in between. Looked up from germline, CDR1 is ENHRY and CDR2 is SYGVKD. CDR3 coding DNA: TGTGCCATCAGGGGGGGTAGTTCGGGGCAGTACTTC. Its protein is CAIRGGSSGQYF.

The V gene is TRBV6-1, the J gene TRBJ1-2; 8 bases agree with TRBD1. The CDR3 length is 15 residues. V was clipped by 3 bases and J by 5 bases; unmatched bases: 8. Germline CDR1 reads MNHNS; CDR2 reads SASEGT. DNA for the CDR3: TGTGCCAGCAGTGAGGAATCAGGGGGCGTGTATGGCTACACCTTC. It yields the protein CASSEESGGVYGYTF.

The chain couples TRBV29-1 to TRBJ1-2; D not certain. V lost 5 bases and J 2 bases, leaving 12 bases between the germline ends. Germline loops: CDR1 SQVTM, CDR2 ANQGSEA. The length of the CDR3 is 13 residues. In nucleotides, the CDR3 is TGCAGCGTTTACAATTACCAGAACTATGGCTACACCTTC. This codes for CSVYNYQNYGYTF.

Regarding this clone: The junction differs from germline at one of its ends, possibly a read error. The chain couples TRBV14 to TRBJ2-7; the D gene is possibly TRBD2 (6 bases). The V gene's germline CDR1 is SGHDN and CDR2 FVKESK. This CDR3 contains 9 residues. For the CDR3, the DNA is TGTGCCAGCAGCGCCCGGGACTGCTTC. Protein sequence: CASSARDCF.

This clone was observed a single time. The chain recombines TRBV5-1 with TRBJ1-4; 7 bases are shared with TRBD1. Germline loops: CDR1 SGHRS, CDR2 YFSETQ. CDR3 length equals 15 residues. With V trimmed by 0 bases and J by 8 bases, 7 bases remained unmatched. CDR3 region: CASSLGGGSREKLFF. CDR3 in DNA: TGCGCCAGCAGCTTGGGAGGGGGCTCTCGAGAAAAACTGTTTTTT.

The chain joins TRBV28 to TRBJ2-7; tentatively, D is TRBD2 (5 bases). Deletions cut 2 bases from V and 0 bases from J, with 5 bases between. Germline loops: CDR1 MDHEN, CDR2 SYDVKM. The CDR3 has 13 residues. CDR3: CASSLGSSYEQYF. The CDR3 nucleotides are TGTGCCAGCAGTTTAGGGAGCTCCTACGAGCAGTACTTC.

The chain joins TRBV12-3 or TRBV12-4 to TRBJ2-5; D remains unclear. CDR3 length: 13 residues. V gave up 2 bases and J gave up 7 bases, with 11 bases separating them. The CDR3 protein is CASSLTGYGTQYF. In DNA form, the CDR3 reads TGTGCCAGCAGTTTAACCGGGTACGGGACCCAGTACTTC.

This chain links TRBV10-3 with TRBJ2-1; no clear D. Trimming shortened V by 3 bases and J by 9 bases, and 12 bases separated the two germline ends. Germline CDR1 reads ENHRY; CDR2 reads SYGVKD. The length of the CDR3 is 13 residues. CDR3: CAISESTGGEQFF. The DNA of the CDR3 is TGTGCCATCAGTGAAAGTACCGGCGGTGAGCAGTTCTTC.

V and J are TRBV5-6 and TRBJ2-2, with TRBD1 as a possible D gene (6 bases). The CDR3 length is 15 residues. Between the trimmed V and J ends, which lost 2 bases and 7 bases, there was a span of 15 bases. CDR1 and CDR2 (germline): SGHDT, YYEEEE. CDR3 DNA: TGTGCCAGCAGCTTAGGGGACAAGGTTGGCGGGGAGCTGTTTTTT. Encoded protein: CASSLGDKVGGELFF.

This clone occurred a few times. The chain combines TRBV9 with TRBJ1-5; no firm D call. CDR1 and CDR2 from the germline V gene are SGDLS and YYNGEE. CDR3 size: 15 residues. The V end was cut by 2 bases, the J end by 2 bases, with 11 bases between. CDR3: CASSVEGAGNQPQHF. The DNA for the CDR3 is TGTGCCAGCAGCGTTGAGGGAGCGGGCAATCAGCCCCAGCATTTT.

The CDR3 here is CASSPTGVNYGYTF. As DNA, the CDR3 is TGTGCCAGCAGTCCGACAGGGGTAAACTATGGCTACACCTTC. The rearrangement joins TRBV25-1 to TRBJ1-2; 8 bases align to TRBD1. The CDR3 runs to 14 residues. Trimming at V came to 5 bases and at J to 2 bases, leaving 4 bases not matched to a gene. Germline CDR1 MGHDK, CDR2 SYGVNS.

The rearrangement links TRBV4-1 to TRBJ2-1; 14 positions match TRBD2. V shed 1 base, J shed 12 bases, and the junction held 8 bases outside the gene matches. This CDR3 comprises 16 residues. From germline, CDR1 is MGHRA and CDR2 YSYEKL. The CDR3 sequence is CASSQVGTSGGYGQFF. In nucleotides, the CDR3 is TGCGCCAGCAGCCAAGTGGGGACTAGCGGGGGTTATGGGCAGTTCTTC.

This clone turned up a few times. The chain recombines TRBV3-1 (or the pseudogene TRBV3-2) with TRBJ1-5; D ambiguous. Trimming removed 1 base at V and 5 bases at J, with 12 bases between. This CDR3 region has 15 residues. CDR1 is LGHDT, CDR2 YNNKEL, per germline (reference sequence). CDR3 DNA sequence: TGTGCCAGCAGCCAAGCGGCGAGCGGGGATCAGCCCCAGCATTTT. Protein product: CASSQAASGDQPQHF.

CDR3 sequence reads: CASSPRTGGYEQYF. For the CDR3, the DNA is TGTGCCAGCAGCCCACGGACGGGGGGGTACGAGCAGTACTTC. The chain carries TRBV7-2 and TRBJ2-7, with 8 bases lining up with TRBD2. This CDR3 spans 14 amino acids. Per germline, CDR1 SGHTA and CDR2 FQGNSA. With 5 bases clipped from V and 4 bases from J, the junction kept 7 bases outside the gene matches.

This clone was observed once. The rearrangement uses TRBV7-9 and TRBJ2-2; 7 nucleotides line up with TRBD1. From germline, CDR1 is SEHNR and CDR2 FQNEAQ (reference sequence). J lost 5 bases, V lost 5 bases, and 5 bases had no gene match. The CDR3 is made up of 14 amino acids. CDR3 region: CASSRTGDTGELFF. CDR3 nucleotides: TGTGCCAGCAGCCGGACAGGTGATACCGGGGAGCTGTTTTTT.

This chain links TRBV9 with TRBJ2-5, with 7 bases fitting TRBD2. Trimming took 0 bases from V and 3 from J; bases not matched to a gene: 2. Germline values: CDR1 SGDLS, CDR2 YYNGEE. The CDR3 has 14 amino acids. CDR3 amino acids: CASSVGGTKETQYF. In DNA form, the CDR3 reads TGTGCCAGCAGCGTAGGCGGGACTAAAGAGACCCAGTACTTC.

J is TRBJ1-5 and V is TRBV2, with a weak D call TRBD1 (6 bases). CDR1 is SNHLY and CDR2 is FYNNEI in the germline V gene. The CDR3 is 15 amino acids. Trimming removed 6 bases from V and 0 bases from J, with 12 bases in between. CDR3 DNA sequence: TGTGCCAGCAGCGGACAGCGCTATAGCAATCAGCCCCAGCATTTT. Amino acid sequence: CASSGQRYSNQPQHF.

This clone was found a few times. Additional DNA sequences in this sample encode the identical CDR3. This chain links TRBV19 with TRBJ1-5, with TRBD1 identical over 10 bases. V shed 7 bases and J 2 bases; nucleotides not matched to a gene: 2. Germline CDR1 LNHDA, CDR2 SQIVND (reference sequence). The CDR3 covers 14 residues. CDR3 residues: CASTGTGGNQPQHF. For the CDR3, the DNA is TGTGCCAGTACCGGGACAGGGGGCAATCAGCCCCAGCATTTT.

J is TRBJ1-2 and V is TRBV4-2; 8 nucleotides line up with TRBD1. Looked up from germline, CDR1 is LGHNA and CDR2 is YNFKEQ. The CDR3 contains 13 residues. Trimming at V came to 2 bases and at J to 6 bases, leaving 2 bases not matched to a gene. The CDR3 region is CASSQTTGDGYTF. The CDR3 nucleotides are TGTGCCAGCAGCCAAACGACAGGGGATGGCTACACCTTC.

This clone was seen just once. The chain employs TRBV28 and TRBJ1-3; 7 bases line up with TRBD1. V lost 1 base and J lost 2; bases outside the gene matches: 11. Germline V gives CDR1 MDHEN, CDR2 SYDVKM. The CDR3 has 18 amino acids. As DNA, the CDR3 is TGTGCCAGCAGTTTATACCCGACAGGGTTGAATCCTGGAAACACCATATATTTT. It yields the protein CASSLYPTGLNPGNTIYF.

The chain employs TRBV10-3 and TRBJ1-6; 8 bases match TRBD1. Losses at the gene ends were 6 bases for V and 10 bases for J; bases not matched to a gene: 8. Germline V gene data show CDR1 as ENHRY and CDR2 as SYGVKD. CDR3 length: 14 amino acids. CDR3 loop: CAIRKDRDGSPLHF. The CDR3 coding sequence is TGTGCCATCAGGAAGGACAGGGACGGCTCACCCCTCCACTTT.

CDR3 sequence (DNA): TGTGCCAGCAGTTTATTTATCGGGGGGGTTGGGCAGCACACAGATACGCAGTATTTT. This sequence encodes CASSLFIGGVGQHTDTQYF. The chain carries TRBV28 and TRBJ2-3, with TRBD2 matching over 8 bases. Trimming cost V 1 base and J 2 bases; bases outside gene matches: 14. The CDR3 extends over 19 amino acids. CDR1 MDHEN and CDR2 SYDVKM come from the germline V gene.

In the case of this clone: Other DNA sequences of this sample code for an identical CDR3. The chain carries TRBV6-5 and TRBJ2-7; 7 positions agree with TRBD1. Germline-derived CDR1 and CDR2 are MNHEY and SVGAGI. This CDR3 region has 14 residues. The V segment lost 6 bases and the J segment 1 base; nucleotides outside the gene matches: 6. The CDR3 sequence: CASRETGSSYEQYF. The CDR3 nucleotides are TGTGCCAGCAGAGAGACAGGGAGTTCCTACGAGCAGTACTTC.

The chain has TRBV6-5 and TRBJ2-2; a possible D gene is TRBD2 (6 bases). The germline V gene encodes CDR1 MNHEY and CDR2 SVGAGI. CDR3 length: 13 amino acids. Trimming left V 7 bases short and J 4 bases short, with 10 bases between. The CDR3 sequence: CASTGVSTGELFF. In nucleotides, the CDR3 is TGTGCCAGCACGGGGGTGAGCACCGGGGAGCTGTTTTTT.

This chain links TRBV19 with TRBJ1-5; the D is unclear. CDR3 size: 16 residues. Germline V lookup: CDR1 LNHDA, CDR2 SQIVND (reference sequence). The V end was cut by 7 bases, the J end by 4 bases, with 20 bases between. CDR3 protein: CASNWGDGRSNQPQHF. As DNA, the CDR3 is TGTGCCAGTAATTGGGGAGATGGGCGGAGTAATCAGCCCCAGCATTTT.

Only a few counts were recorded for this clone. The CDR3 loop is CASSPQGAGGELFF. Written as DNA, the CDR3 is TGTGCCAGCAGCCCGCAGGGGGCCGGTGGGGAGCTGTTTTTT. The rearrangement links TRBV5-6 to TRBJ2-2; the match to TRBD1 covers 8 bases. This CDR3 has 14 residues. Germline V CDR1 and CDR2: SGHDT, YYEEEE. V trimming: 4 bases; J trimming: 8 bases; junction bases outside the gene matches: 7.